What follows are 5 T cell receptor beta chains derived from one specimen sequenced in a study of prognosis after radiotherapy for stage I lung cancer. Amplicons of TCR beta CDR3 were generated from genomic DNA by two-round multiplex PCR. Individual primers that were specific to each TRBV and TRBJ gene served in first-round PCR. TCRdb processed the multiplex PCR reads anew with MiXCR; each CDR3 protein has one entry. The table lists 30,000 or so distinct CDR3 sequences, roughly 30% of them singletons, with around 10% in the top ten. This material consisted of PBMCs, taken before or after stereotactic body radiation therapy (not recorded which). All receptors come from a donor at least 50 years old with non-small cell lung cancer.

This chain uses TRBV28 with TRBJ2-1; D ambiguous. The CDR3 extends over 17 amino acids. The germline gives CDR1 MDHEN, CDR2 SYDVKM. V shed 6 bases and J shed 5 bases, with 23 bases lying between them. CDR3 region: CASSKESSVLDDNEQFF. CDR3 sequence (DNA): TGTGCCAGCAGCAAAGAGTCCTCAGTGTTGGACGACAATGAGCAGTTCTTC.

This clonotype was seen many times. The CDR3 reads CASSQSYEQYF. CDR3 coding DNA: TGCGCCAGCAGTCAAAGCTACGAGCAGTACTTC. The V and J genes are TRBV10-2 and TRBJ2-7, with D uncertain. This CDR3 contains 11 residues. Germline-derived CDR1 and CDR2 are WSHSY and SAAADI. Trimming took off 5 bases at V and 3 bases at J, with 5 bases between the two ends.

This clonotype was detected ten times or more. CDR3 DNA: TGCGCCAGCAGCCAAGTCTGGGGGCTAGGGCAGCCCCAGCATTTT. Translation gives CASSQVWGLGQPQHF. This chain uses TRBV4-1 with TRBJ1-5; D perhaps matches TRBD1 (6 bases). Trimming took off 1 base at V and 7 bases at J, with 14 bases between the two ends. Germline values: CDR1 MGHRA, CDR2 YSYEKL. This CDR3 has 15 residues.

To note about this clonotype: This is likely a read error, given that the CDR3 carries no conserved phenylalanine or tryptophan at its end. This chain uses TRBV6-1 with TRBJ2-7; D is perhaps TRBD2 (6 bases). CDR1 MNHNS and CDR2 SASEGT come from the germline V gene. Trimming shortened V by 2 bases and J by 9 bases, and 20 bases separated the two germline ends. The CDR3 has 15 amino acids. CDR3 protein: CASSERSGRLGGQYS. The CDR3 coding sequence is TGTGCCAGCAGTGAACGGTCAGGGAGGCTCGGCGGGCAGTACTCC.

This clonotype appeared many times. This chain joins TRBV25-1 and TRBJ1-6; no firm D call. Deletions cut 4 bases from V and 8 bases from J, with 9 bases between. The CDR3 contains 13 residues. Germline V CDR1 and CDR2: MGHDK, SYGVNS. The DNA of the CDR3 is TGTGCCAGCAGTGGTCCGTTGGATTCACCCCTCCACTTT. This codes for CASSGPLDSPLHF.